Presented here are 28 T cell receptor beta chains from one specimen sequenced in a study of cytomegalovirus exposure and HLA in healthy donors (TCRdb year 2017). Libraries were built with the immunoSEQ multiplex PCR assay. For the multiplex PCR, a mixture combining 60 forward primers for TCR Vbeta segments and 13 reverse primers for TCR Jbeta segments was used. TCRdb limited this immuneACCESS table to in-frame rearrangements with V and J called. A share of clones is missing; checked studies link under half to unresolved V genes, and the rest is unexplained. The sample table shows about 240,000 clones, and over 70% are seen once. The ten largest clonotypes hold around 8% of the sample. The material sequenced was PBMCs. These receptors all stem from a woman aged 55-70 years in good health and CMV-seropositive.

The CDR3 sequence is CASSLVLAGVDTQYF. DNA for the CDR3: TGTGCCAGCAGCTTAGTACTAGCGGGAGTCGATACGCAGTATTTT. The chain is built from TRBV7-7 and TRBJ2-3; the match to TRBD2 covers 11 bases. The trim removed 1 base at V and 6 bases at J, leaving 3 bases unmatched. The length of the CDR3 is 15 residues. Germline V gene lookup returns CDR1 SSHAT and CDR2 FNYEAQ (reference sequence).

Worth noting for this clone: At one boundary the junction diverges from the germline segment, which might be a read error. This chain uses TRBV14 with TRBJ2-2, with a possible D match to TRBD2 (6 bases). The CDR3 is 16 residues long. Germline V lookup: CDR1 SGHDN, CDR2 FVKESK. CDR3 residues: CASSPFTGAYTGGLFF. For the CDR3, the DNA is TGTGCCAGCAGTCCCTTCACGGGAGCGTACACCGGGGGGCTGTTTTTT.

This clone has a handful of counts. V is TRBV7-3 and J is TRBJ2-1, with 8 bases matching TRBD2. CDR1 is SGHTA and CDR2 is FQGTGA in the germline V gene. The CDR3 sequence is 15 residues long. V dropped 1 base and J dropped 7; count of bases not matched to a gene: 6. The CDR3 DNA reads as TGTGCCAGCAGCTTAAACGGGAGGGTTGGGAATGAGCAGTTCTTC. It specifies CASSLNGRVGNEQFF.

The chain links TRBV15 to TRBJ1-1; D is unresolved. Germline V gene lookup returns CDR1 LNHNV and CDR2 YYDKDF (reference sequence). With 1 base removed from V and 3 bases from J, the gap between germline ends came to 12 bases. The CDR3 is 15 residues long. This chain's CDR3 is CATSRGAAGDTEAFF. The DNA for the CDR3 is TGTGCCACCAGCAGAGGGGCGGCCGGGGACACTGAAGCTTTCTTT.

J is TRBJ1-5 and V is TRBV18, with 7 bases fitting TRBD1. CDR1 KGHSH and CDR2 LQKENI come from the germline V gene. Losses at the gene ends were 4 bases for V and 0 bases for J; bases not matched to a gene: 15. The CDR3 runs to 19 residues. CDR3 amino acids: CASSLGGQTSSYSNQPQHF. CDR3 bases: TGTGCCAGCTCACTCGGGGGACAGACCTCATCTTATAGCAATCAGCCCCAGCATTTT.

The V call is TRBV10-1, the J call TRBJ1-3, with D possibly TRBD1 on 5 matching bases. The CDR3 contains 13 residues. Germline V lookup: CDR1 WNHNN, CDR2 SYGVQD (reference sequence). The V and J ends lost 6 bases and 0 bases respectively, with 6 bases between them. In DNA, the CDR3 is TGCGCCAGCAGCCAGGGCTCTGGAAACACCATATATTTT. Protein product: CASSQGSGNTIYF.

The gene calls are TRBV9 and TRBJ2-1; 10 bases align to TRBD2. The CDR3 has 15 residues. V gave up 3 bases and J gave up 4 bases; unmatched junction bases: 4. Germline V gene sequence: CDR1 SGDLS, CDR2 YYNGEE. CDR3 DNA sequence: TGTGCCAGCAGCGGGGGACTAGCGATATACAATGAGCAGTTCTTC. Translation gives CASSGGLAIYNEQFF.

This clone was seen a few times. This chain links TRBV5-1 with TRBJ2-7, with 7 positions matching TRBD1. V trimming: 3 bases; J trimming: 3 bases; junction bases outside the gene matches: 15. From germline, CDR1 is SGHRS and CDR2 YFSETQ. This CDR3 spans 17 amino acids. The CDR3 DNA follows: TGCGCCAGCAGCTCCCTGACAGGGTTAAGTTTAAACTACGAGCAGTACTTC. It translates to CASSSLTGLSLNYEQYF.

The V call is TRBV7-9, the J call TRBJ2-1; the D is unclear. CDR1 is SEHNR, CDR2 FQNEAQ, per germline (reference sequence). This CDR3 has 16 amino acids. The V end lost 2 bases, the J end lost 0 bases, and 11 bases lay between the germline ends. CDR3 in amino acids: CASSLMAGSSYNEQFF. For the CDR3, the DNA is TGTGCCAGCAGCTTAATGGCAGGTAGCTCCTACAATGAGCAGTTCTTC.

This clone has a handful of counts. The chain employs TRBV9 and TRBJ2-5; possible D gene TRBD1, 6 bases. With 0 bases removed from V and 4 bases from J, the gap between germline ends came to 13 bases. Looked up from germline, CDR1 is SGDLS and CDR2 is YYNGEE. The CDR3 runs to 15 residues. The CDR3 bases are TGTGCCAGCAGCGTAGGTGTCGGCAGGGGAGAGACCCAGTACTTC. Its translation is CASSVGVGRGETQYF.

Comment on this clone: A read error is likely, as this CDR3 ends without the conserved phenylalanine or tryptophan. The chain combines TRBV10-1 with TRBJ2-7, with D unresolved. V lost 3 bases and J 3 bases, leaving 6 bases between the germline ends. The CDR3 is 12 amino acids. Germline V gene data show CDR1 as WNHNN and CDR2 as SYGVQD (reference sequence). The CDR3, as DNA: TGCGCCAGCAGTGACGCAGGCTACGAGCAGTACCTC. As protein: CASSDAGYEQYL.

The chain uses TRBV7-6 and TRBJ1-4, with 9 bases fitting TRBD1. The V gene end was trimmed by 1 base and the J gene end by 8 bases; junction bases not matched to a gene: 5. CDR1 SGHVS and CDR2 FNYEAQ come from the germline V gene. The CDR3 runs to 15 residues. CDR3 sequence reads: CASSLVGTGWEKLFF. For the CDR3, the DNA is TGTGCCAGCAGCTTAGTAGGGACAGGGTGGGAAAAACTGTTTTTT.

The genes are TRBV4-1 and TRBJ1-4; 7 bases line up with TRBD1. The germline V gene encodes CDR1 MGHRA and CDR2 YSYEKL. Trimming at V came to 7 bases and at J to 1 base, leaving 12 bases not matched to a gene. This CDR3 has 17 residues. The CDR3 nucleotides are TGCGCCAGCAACTATATAGGGGGCCTTCGAACTAATGAAAAACTGTTTTTT. This translates into CASNYIGGLRTNEKLFF.

The rearrangement uses TRBV10-3 and TRBJ2-1; tentative D call: TRBD1 (6 bases). Trimming shortened V by 5 bases and J by 3 bases, and 23 bases separated the two germline ends. Germline V gene lookup returns CDR1 ENHRY and CDR2 SYGVKD. This CDR3 is 18 amino acids long. The chain's CDR3 is CAISQQGPGRIDYNEQFF. The CDR3 DNA reads as TGTGCCATCAGTCAACAGGGTCCGGGGAGAATTGACTACAATGAGCAGTTCTTC.

The V call is TRBV27, the J call TRBJ2-7, with a weak D call TRBD1 (6 bases). This CDR3 region has 12 residues. CDR1 is MNHEY and CDR2 is SMNVEV in the germline V gene (reference sequence). V was shortened by 5 bases and J by 4 bases, with 9 bases between the two germline ends. CDR3 loop: CASSPQGYEQYF. For the CDR3, the DNA is TGTGCCAGCAGTCCGCAGGGGTACGAGCAGTACTTC.

The chain combines TRBV30 with TRBJ2-3, with TRBD2 matching over 8 bases. Germline trimming cut 1 base from V and 4 bases from J; bases unmatched to any gene: 13. The CDR3 covers 17 residues. Per the germline V gene, CDR1 is GTSNPN and CDR2 is SVGIG (reference sequence). This CDR3 is CAWSARRTSSVADTQYF. DNA for the CDR3: TGTGCCTGGAGTGCAAGACGGACTAGCTCGGTGGCAGATACGCAGTATTTT.

This rearrangement joins TRBV5-1 to TRBJ1-3; D is perhaps TRBD1 (6 bases). V shed 3 bases and J shed 0 bases, with 13 bases lying between them. Germline-derived CDR1 and CDR2 are SGHRS and YFSETQ. CDR3 length: 16 residues. In DNA form, the CDR3 reads TGCGCCAGCAGCTCTCAATCACAGGGCTCTGGAAACACCATATATTTT. Its protein is CASSSQSQGSGNTIYF.

Only one count was recorded for this clone. The chain links TRBV11-2 to TRBJ2-5, with 8 bases that match TRBD1. With V trimmed by 6 bases and J by 3 bases, 6 bases remained unmatched. This CDR3 spans 14 amino acids. The germline gives CDR1 SGHAT, CDR2 FQNNGV. The CDR3 sequence: CASSHLDREETQYF. The CDR3 DNA reads as TGTGCCAGCAGTCACCTGGACAGGGAAGAGACCCAGTACTTC.

The V call is TRBV2, the J call TRBJ1-5, with a tentative D call TRBD1 (5 bases). This CDR3 has 14 residues. Germline V gene lookup returns CDR1 SNHLY and CDR2 FYNNEI. V was cut by 6 bases and J by 2 bases, with 11 bases left in between. The CDR3 is CASRKGGGNQPQHF. In DNA form, the CDR3 reads TGTGCCAGCAGGAAGGGAGGGGGCAATCAGCCCCAGCATTTT.

The V gene is TRBV27, the J gene TRBJ2-1; 8 bases map to TRBD2. CDR1 is MNHEY and CDR2 is SMNVEV in the germline V gene (reference sequence). The V segment lost 1 base and the J segment 7 bases; nucleotides outside the gene matches: 6. The CDR3 has 15 residues. Here the CDR3 reads CASSLYRGRSNEQFF. For the CDR3, the DNA is TGTGCCAGCAGTTTATATCGCGGGAGGAGTAATGAGCAGTTCTTC.

A remark on this clone: The sample has other DNA sequences that encode this CDR3 too. The chain joins TRBV18 to TRBJ1-1, with 7 bases identical to TRBD1. The CDR3 covers 15 residues. The J segment lost 2 bases and the V segment lost 3 bases, leaving 6 bases of the junction unmatched. Germline CDR1 reads KGHSH; CDR2 reads LQKENI. The CDR3 protein is CASSPQGGTNTEAFF. The CDR3 bases are TGTGCCAGCTCACCCCAAGGGGGCACCAACACTGAAGCTTTCTTT.

The gene calls are TRBV5-1 and TRBJ2-1, with no clear D. The CDR3 length is 13 residues. From germline, CDR1 is SGHRS and CDR2 YFSETQ. V was clipped by 4 bases and J by 10 bases, with 15 bases between them. CDR3 residues: CASSLTELGEQFF. The DNA for the CDR3 is TGCGCCAGCAGCCTGACGGAGCTCGGGGAGCAGTTCTTC. Supplemented by reference TRBV5-1 and TRBJ2-1, the full variable domain reads KAGVTQTPRYLIKTRGQQVTLSCSPISGHRSVSWYQQTPGQGLQFLFEYFSETQRNKGNFPGRFSGRQFSNSRSEMNVSTLELGDSALYLCASSLTELGEQFFGPGTRLTVL.

The CDR3 here is CASSLDGVPEAFF. In nucleotides, the CDR3 is TGTGCCAGCAGCTTAGATGGAGTTCCTGAAGCTTTCTTT. V is TRBV7-9 and J is TRBJ1-1; D remains unclear. CDR1 is SEHNR and CDR2 is FQNEAQ in the germline V gene (reference sequence). V lost 1 base and J lost 6, with 9 bases in between. The CDR3 runs to 13 residues.

The chain is built from TRBV5-3 and TRBJ2-7; the D is unclear. TRBV5-3 is filed as an ORF, its function uncertain. The CDR3 is 12 amino acids. The ends were cut back, 4 bases at V and 0 bases at J, with 5 bases in the middle. CDR3 amino acids: CARSLYSYEQYF. CDR3 nucleotides: TGTGCCAGAAGCCTCTACTCCTACGAGCAGTACTTC.

The chain employs TRBV7-9 and TRBJ1-6; tentatively, D is TRBD1 (6 bases). V was shortened by 4 bases and J by 0 bases, with 13 bases between the two germline ends. CDR1 SEHNR and CDR2 FQNEAQ come from the germline V gene (reference sequence). The CDR3 has 17 amino acids. The CDR3: CASSSKRGGSYNSPLHF. The CDR3 nucleotides are TGTGCCAGCAGCTCCAAAAGGGGGGGCTCCTATAATTCACCCCTCCACTTT.

The chain combines TRBV9 with TRBJ2-1; the match to TRBD2 covers 10 bases. Looked up from germline, CDR1 is SGDLS and CDR2 is YYNGEE. The CDR3 extends over 17 amino acids. Germline trimming cut 3 bases from V and 6 bases from J; bases unmatched to any gene: 12. CDR3 coding DNA: TGTGCCAGCAGCGGAAAGGGGGGGGCTAGCGGGAGCAATGAGCAGTTCTTC. Translating it yields CASSGKGGASGSNEQFF.

This sequence joins TRBV7-6 and TRBJ2-7; 7 bases match TRBD1. V gave up 5 bases and J gave up 4 bases; unmatched junction bases: 5. Germline CDR1 is SGHVS and CDR2 is FNYEAQ. This CDR3 is built from 13 residues. The CDR3, as DNA: TGTGCCAGCAGCGTCTACAGGGGTTACGAGCAGTACTTC. Translated: CASSVYRGYEQYF.

The V and J genes are TRBV2 and TRBJ1-3; D is ambiguous. The V gene lost 1 base and the J gene lost 7 bases, with 11 bases spanning the gap. CDR3 length: 14 residues. Germline CDR1 reads SNHLY; CDR2 reads FYNNEI. The CDR3 DNA sequence: TGTGCCAGCAGTGAAGACCGGGGAGGGAACACCATATATTTT. As protein: CASSEDRGGNTIYF.